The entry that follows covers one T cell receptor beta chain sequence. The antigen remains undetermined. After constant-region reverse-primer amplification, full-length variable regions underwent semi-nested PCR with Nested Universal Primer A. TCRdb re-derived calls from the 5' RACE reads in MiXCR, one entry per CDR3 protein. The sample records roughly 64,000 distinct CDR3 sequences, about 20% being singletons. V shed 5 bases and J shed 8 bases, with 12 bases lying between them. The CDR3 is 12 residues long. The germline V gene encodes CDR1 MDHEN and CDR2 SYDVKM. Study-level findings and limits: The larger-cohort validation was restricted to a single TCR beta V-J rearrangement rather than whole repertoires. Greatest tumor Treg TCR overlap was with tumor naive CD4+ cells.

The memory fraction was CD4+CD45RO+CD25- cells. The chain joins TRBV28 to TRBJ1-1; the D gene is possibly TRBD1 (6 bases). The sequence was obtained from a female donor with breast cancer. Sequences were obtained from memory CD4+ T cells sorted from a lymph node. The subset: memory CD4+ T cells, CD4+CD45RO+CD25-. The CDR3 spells CASSLQGREAFF. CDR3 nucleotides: TGTGCCAGCAGTCTCCAGGGGAGGGAAGCTTTCTTT. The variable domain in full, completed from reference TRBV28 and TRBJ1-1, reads DVKVTQSSRYLVKRTGEKVFLECVQDMDHENMFWYRQDPGLGLRLIYFSYDVKMKEKGDIPEGYSVSREKKERFSLILESASTNQTSMYLCASSLQGREAFFGQGTRLTVV.